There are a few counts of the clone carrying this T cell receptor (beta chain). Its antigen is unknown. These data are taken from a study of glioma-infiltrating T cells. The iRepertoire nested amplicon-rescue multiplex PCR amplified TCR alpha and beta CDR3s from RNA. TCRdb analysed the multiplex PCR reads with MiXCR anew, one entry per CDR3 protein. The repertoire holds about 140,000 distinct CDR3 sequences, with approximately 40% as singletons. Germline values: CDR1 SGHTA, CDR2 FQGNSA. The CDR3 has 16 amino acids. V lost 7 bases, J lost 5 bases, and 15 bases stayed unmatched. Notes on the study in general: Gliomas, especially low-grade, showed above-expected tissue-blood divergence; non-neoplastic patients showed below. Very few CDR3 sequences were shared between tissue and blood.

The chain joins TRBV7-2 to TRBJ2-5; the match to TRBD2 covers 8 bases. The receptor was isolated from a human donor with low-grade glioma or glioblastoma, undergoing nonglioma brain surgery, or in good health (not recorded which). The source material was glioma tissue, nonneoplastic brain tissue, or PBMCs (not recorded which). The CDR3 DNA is TGTGCCAGCAAGCTTAGTTTGATCACGGGGGGGGAGACCCAGTACTTC. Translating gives CASKLSLITGGETQYF.